These T cell receptor beta chains were read from a single sample in a study of identical twins. TCRdb independently ran MiXCR on the 5' RACE reads; one entry per CDR3 protein. The sample carries about 890,000 distinct CDR3 sequences, approximately 13% recorded once. Another study also made use of these data, one on yellow fever vaccine responses in identical twins.

The sample consisted of PBMCs. The source is a woman between 18 and 29 years old in good health. Each CDR3 is given with its conserved first and last residue. The order of the fields is D gene, clone size, J gene, V gene, CDR3 protein, CDR3 DNA. D genes are given only for firm matches. Clone size, where shown, is once, few, many, or a class for clones that have expanded.

NA | few | TRBJ2-5 | TRBV6-5 | CASSYRARGQETQYF | TGTGCCAGCAGTTACCGGGCCAGGGGCCAAGAGACCCAGTACTTC
TRBD2 | few | TRBJ2-2 | TRBV6-2/TRBV6-3 | CASRSSGTGSGELFF | TGTGCCAGCAGAAGTAGCGGGACTGGTAGCGGGGAGCTGTTTTTT
TRBD1 | many | TRBJ2-1 | TRBV12-3/TRBV12-4 | CASTPDREIYNEQFF | TGTGCCAGCACCCCCGACAGGGAAATCTACAATGAGCAGTTCTTC
NA | few | TRBJ2-5 | TRBV7-2 | CASSKGQGIGETQYF | TGTGCCAGCAGCAAAGGTCAGGGGATCGGAGAGACCCAGTACTTC
NA | NA | TRBJ2-7 | TRBV19 | CASSIAEGSYEQYF | TGTGCCAGTAGTATAGCTGAGGGCTCCTACGAGCAGTACTTC
NA | NA | TRBJ2-2 | TRBV19 | CASSMQGSLTGELFF | TGTGCCAGTAGTATGCAGGGGTCATTAACCGGGGAGCTGTTTTTT
NA | few | TRBJ1-5 | TRBV2 | CASSDAVGRFSNQPQHF | TGTGCCAGCAGTGACGCGGTGGGGCGGTTTAGCAATCAGCCCCAGCATTTT
TRBD2 | NA | TRBJ2-5 | TRBV4-1 | CASKESGGRQTQYF | TGCGCCAGCAAAGAAAGCGGGGGGAGGCAGACCCAGTACTTC
NA | few | TRBJ1-1 | TRBV5-1 | CASSLQGRVGTEAFF | TGCGCCAGCAGCTTGCAGGGCCGAGTGGGCACTGAAGCTTTCTTT
NA | few | TRBJ2-2 | TRBV29-1 | CSVVERGNTGELFF | TGCAGCGTTGTGGAGAGGGGGAACACCGGGGAGCTGTTTTTT
TRBD2 | NA | TRBJ2-1 | TRBV5-1 | CASSFGREQNEQFF | TGCGCCAGCAGCTTCGGGCGGGAGCAGAATGAGCAGTTCTTC
NA | few | TRBJ1-1 | TRBV7-9 | CASSSAGGHTEAFF | TGTGCCAGCAGCTCTGCTGGGGGGCACACTGAAGCTTTCTTT
TRBD1 | many | TRBJ2-2 | TRBV12-3/TRBV12-4 | CASRRDRGNTGELFF | TGTGCCAGCAGACGGGACAGGGGTAACACCGGGGAGCTGTTTTTT
TRBD2 | many | TRBJ2-1 | TRBV7-2 | CASSFAGTSGFFNEQFF | TGTGCCAGCAGCTTCGCAGGGACTAGCGGGTTTTTTAATGAGCAGTTCTTC
TRBD1 | NA | TRBJ2-3 | TRBV28 | CASSLPRGQRGDTQYF | TGTGCCAGCAGTCTCCCTAGGGGGCAGAGGGGAGATACGCAGTATTTT
TRBD2 | few | TRBJ2-5 | TRBV3-1 | CASSQVLLAVGGTQYF | TGTGCCAGCAGCCAAGTACTACTAGCGGTGGGGGGGACCCAGTACTTC
NA | many | TRBJ2-7 | TRBV6-5 | CASSYSWGPGFETYEQYF | TGTGCCAGCAGTTACTCGTGGGGACCGGGATTCGAAACCTACGAGCAGTACTTC
TRBD2 | few | TRBJ2-4 | TRBV3-1 | CASRPSGRASKNIQYF | TGTGCCAGCAGACCTAGCGGGAGGGCCTCCAAAAACATTCAGTACTTC
NA | NA | TRBJ2-6 | TRBV5-1 | CASSQGYGANVLTF | TGCGCCAGCAGCCAGGGCTACGGGGCCAACGTCCTGACTTTC
NA | NA | TRBJ2-7 | TRBV9 | CASSVSDYEQYF | TGTGCCAGCAGCGTTTCCGACTACGAGCAGTACTTC
NA | NA | TRBJ2-1 | TRBV24-1 | CATSDGDSPFLDEQFF | TGTGCCACCAGTGATGGTGACAGTCCTTTTTTGGATGAGCAGTTCTTC
TRBD2 | few | TRBJ2-4 | TRBV20-1 | CSAPKRSSGGLAKNIQYF | TGCAGTGCCCCAAAGAGGTCTAGCGGGGGGTTAGCCAAAAACATTCAGTACTTC
NA | NA | TRBJ2-3 | TRBV7-6 | CASSPRNSDTQYF | TGTGCCAGCAGCCCCCGAAATTCAGATACGCAGTATTTT
NA | many | TRBJ1-1 | TRBV5-1 | CASSTEGSMNTEAFF | TGCGCCAGCAGCACGGAGGGCAGTATGAACACTGAAGCTTTCTTT
NA | NA | TRBJ2-7 | TRBV20-1 | CSARMTAEQYF | TGCAGTGCTAGAATGACAGCCGAGCAGTACTTC
NA | NA | TRBJ2-5 | TRBV10-1 | CASRITVPQETQYF | TGCGCCAGCAGGATAACGGTCCCCCAAGAGACCCAGTACTTC
NA | NA | TRBJ2-5 | TRBV7-7 | CASSPFQTQYF | TGTGCCAGCAGCCCCTTTCAGACCCAGTACTTC
NA | many | TRBJ2-1 | TRBV4-1 | CASSQGSGTNDVSYNEQFF | TGCGCCAGCAGCCAAGGTTCCGGGACAAACGATGTCTCCTACAATGAGCAGTTCTTC
NA | few | TRBJ2-1 | TRBV2 | CASSEGPNEQFF | TGTGCCAGCAGTGAAGGGCCGAATGAGCAGTTCTTC
NA | NA | TRBJ2-5 | TRBV19 | CASSMLGGVYQETQYF | TGTGCCAGTAGTATGCTTGGAGGGGTCTACCAAGAGACCCAGTACTTC
NA | many | TRBJ2-2 | TRBV12-3/TRBV12-4 | CASRAPKGEGTGELFF | TGTGCCAGCAGAGCACCCAAGGGGGAGGGAACCGGGGAGCTGTTTTTT
TRBD1 | NA | TRBJ2-4 | TRBV11-1 | CASSLVTDRGPLAKNIQYF | TGTGCCAGCAGCTTAGTGACGGACAGGGGGCCACTAGCCAAAAACATTCAGTACTTC
TRBD2 | NA | TRBJ2-7 | TRBV12-3/TRBV12-4 | CASRRKGLADSSYEQYF | TGTGCCAGCAGACGGAAGGGACTAGCTGATAGCTCCTACGAGCAGTACTTC
TRBD2 | NA | TRBJ2-1 | TRBV7-6 | CASSRTSGIDEQFF | TGTGCCAGCAGCCGGACTAGCGGGATCGATGAGCAGTTCTTC
TRBD2 | few | TRBJ2-1 | TRBV3-1 | CASSQVRLAGGRNEQFF | TGTGCCAGCAGCCAAGTAAGGCTAGCGGGGGGGCGGAATGAGCAGTTCTTC
TRBD1 | few | TRBJ1-1 | TRBV29-1 | CSVWDRGLWTEAFF | TGCAGCGTTTGGGACAGGGGTTTATGGACTGAAGCTTTCTTT
TRBD2 | many | TRBJ2-2 | TRBV12-3/TRBV12-4 | CASSFRDYPTGELFF | TGTGCCAGCAGTTTTAGGGACTACCCCACCGGGGAGCTGTTTTTT
TRBD1 | few | TRBJ1-4 | TRBV4-1 | CASSQRQGLMEKLFF | TGCGCCAGCAGCCAGCGACAGGGGCTAATGGAAAAACTGTTTTTT
TRBD1 | many | TRBJ1-1 | TRBV27 | CASSPGTGLNTEAFF | TGTGCCAGCAGTCCCGGGACAGGCCTGAACACTGAAGCTTTCTTT
NA | few | TRBJ2-1 | TRBV28 | CASSSLRKDLDEQFF | TGTGCCAGCAGTTCGTTGCGGAAAGATCTCGATGAGCAGTTCTTC
NA | few | TRBJ2-5 | TRBV5-1 | CASSSDPSTWETQYF | TGCGCCAGCAGCTCTGACCCGTCCACATGGGAGACCCAGTACTTC
NA | few | TRBJ2-1 | TRBV6-1 | CASSEVRTLTYEQFF | TGTGCCAGCAGTGAAGTTAGGACCCTTACGTATGAGCAGTTCTTC
TRBD2 | NA | TRBJ2-1 | TRBV4-1 | CASSQGAGGADEQFF | TGCGCCAGCAGCCAAGGAGCGGGGGGGGCCGATGAGCAGTTCTTC
NA | few | TRBJ2-5 | TRBV5-1 | CASSPNVGETQYF | TGCGCCAGCAGCCCCAATGTAGGGGAGACCCAGTACTTC
NA | few | TRBJ1-1 | TRBV7-8 | CASSLAQGTNTEAFF | TGTGCCAGCAGCTTAGCGCAGGGGACGAACACTGAAGCTTTCTTT
NA | few | TRBJ2-5 | TRBV24-1 | CATSDWRETQYF | TGTGCCACCAGTGACTGGAGGGAGACCCAGTACTTC
NA | NA | TRBJ2-2 | TRBV7-9 | CASRGGRPGELFF | TGTGCCAGCAGGGGGGGCCGGCCCGGGGAGCTGTTTTTT
NA | NA | TRBJ1-3 | TRBV20-1 | CSTRLTGNTIYF | TGCAGTACTCGGCTAACTGGAAACACCATATATTTT
TRBD1 | few | TRBJ2-4 | TRBV25-1 | CASSDPGTGSYIQYF | TGTGCCAGCAGTGATCCCGGGACAGGGTCGTACATTCAGTACTTC
TRBD1 | many | TRBJ2-1 | TRBV12-3/TRBV12-4 | CASSLQGALGEQFF | TGTGCCAGCAGTTTGCAGGGGGCCCTGGGTGAGCAGTTCTTC
NA | NA | TRBJ2-5 | TRBV20-1 | CSARADFQETQYF | TGCAGTGCTAGAGCAGACTTCCAAGAGACCCAGTACTTC
TRBD1 | few | TRBJ2-6 | TRBV29-1 | CSVAAGGSSGANVLTF | TGCAGCGTTGCGGCAGGGGGCTCCTCTGGGGCCAACGTCCTGACTTTC
TRBD2 | NA | TRBJ2-4 | TRBV11-2 | CASSSAGGENIQYF | TGTGCCAGCAGCTCCGCGGGGGGGGAGAACATTCAGTACTTC